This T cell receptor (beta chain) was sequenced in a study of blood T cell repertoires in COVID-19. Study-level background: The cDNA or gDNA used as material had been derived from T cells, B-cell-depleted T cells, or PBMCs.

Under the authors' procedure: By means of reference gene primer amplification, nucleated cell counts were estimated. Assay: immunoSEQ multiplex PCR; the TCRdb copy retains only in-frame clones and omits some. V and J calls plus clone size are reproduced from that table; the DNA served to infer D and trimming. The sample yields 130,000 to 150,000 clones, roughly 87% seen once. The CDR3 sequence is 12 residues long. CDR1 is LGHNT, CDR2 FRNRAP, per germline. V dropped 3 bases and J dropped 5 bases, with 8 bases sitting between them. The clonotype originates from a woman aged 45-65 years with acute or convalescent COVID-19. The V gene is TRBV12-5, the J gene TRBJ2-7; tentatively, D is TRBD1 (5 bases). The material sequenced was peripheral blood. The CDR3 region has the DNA TGTGCTAGTGGTTTTCAGGGTAACGAGCAGTACTTC. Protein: CASGFQGNEQYF.